This T cell receptor beta chain emerged from a study of beta chain features in type 1 diabetes. Study observations and caveats: Patients' naive, central memory and regulatory TCRB repertoires appeared more alike than those of healthy donors. PCR might pick shorter templates more often, in the same way for patients and controls.

J was trimmed by 0 bases and V by 1 base; bases with no gene match: 2. This CDR3 spans 15 amino acids. CDR1 and CDR2 (germline): SGHVS, FNYEAQ. The isolated RNA, all of it, was reverse transcribed, so expressed TCRB transcripts were what got sequenced. Libraries were prepared by immunoSEQ multiplex PCR; TCRdb keeps only in-frame clonotypes and omits some of them. The sample has hundreds of thousands of clones; approximately 13% are singletons. Only a few counts were recorded for this clone. The target antigen is unknown. Sorted populations all exceeded 95% purity. Sequencing was done on a sample of naive CD4+ T cells from blood. The genes are TRBV7-6 and TRBJ2-7; 8 bases match TRBD2. This TCR derives from a man aged 25 to 40 in good health. The CDR3 region is CASSLGGTSSYEQYF. CDR3 DNA: TGTGCCAGCAGCTTAGGGGGGACTAGCTCCTACGAGCAGTACTTC.